These T cell receptor beta chains were read from a single sample in a study of response to subunit inactivated influenza vaccine. TCRdb re-called the RT-PCR reads through MiXCR, storing one row per CDR3 protein. The data hold under 800,000 distinct CDR3 sequences, with around 14% observed a single time. Here the sequenced sample was PBMCs from blood, taken about 14 days before vaccination. The receptors here all came from a man aged 50-60 years who received an inactivated influenza vaccine. CDR3s include the opening cysteine and the closing phenylalanine or tryptophan. D genes are given only for firm matches. Clone size appears in some rows only: once, few, many, or a class for an expanded clone.

DNA | CDR3 | D | J | V | size
TGCAGTGCTAGACCCAGGGGCGGAGATACGCAGTATTTT | CSARPRGGDTQYF | . | TRBJ2-3 | TRBV20-1 | .
TGCGCCAGCAGCATGACAGGGACCTACGAGCAGTACTTC | CASSMTGTYEQYF | TRBD1 | TRBJ2-7 | TRBV5-1 | .
TGTGCCAGCAGCGCGACAGGGGGCTTTACTGGGGCCAACGTCCTGACTTTC | CASSATGGFTGANVLTF | TRBD1 | TRBJ2-6 | TRBV6-5 | many
TGTGCCAGCAGTTCTGGCCCTCTAAGGGCAGGGCGGGGAGAGACCCAGTACTTC | CASSSGPLRAGRGETQYF | . | TRBJ2-5 | TRBV6-2/TRBV6-3 | .
TGTGCCATCAGTGAGATCCAGGTCGGAAATTCACCCCTCCACTTT | CAISEIQVGNSPLHF | . | TRBJ1-6 | TRBV10-3 | few
TGTGCCAGCAGTCAGGTTTGGCAGAGCACAGATACGCAGTATTTT | CASSQVWQSTDTQYF | . | TRBJ2-3 | TRBV12-3/TRBV12-4 | many
TGCGCCAGCAGCTTGGAAGGGGACAGGGAGTCTGCTGAAGCTTTCTTT | CASSLEGDRESAEAFF | TRBD1 | TRBJ1-1 | TRBV5-1 | few
TGTGCCAGCCTCACAGGGTCCGGGGCCCAGTACTTC | CASLTGSGAQYF | . | TRBJ2-5 | TRBV12-3/TRBV12-4 | .
TGCGCCAGCAGCTCGAGGACAGGGGTCACCGGGGAGCTGTTTTTT | CASSSRTGVTGELFF | TRBD1 | TRBJ2-2 | TRBV5-1 | many
TGCGCCAGCAGCCAGACTCTAGCGGGGGGGCATGACGGGGAGCTGTTTTTT | CASSQTLAGGHDGELFF | TRBD2 | TRBJ2-2 | TRBV4-1 | few
TGTGCCAGCAGCTTAGGGACAGGCGACTCACCCCTCCACTTT | CASSLGTGDSPLHF | TRBD1 | TRBJ1-6 | TRBV5-5 | few
TGCGCCAGCAGTGAGTCGGGTGTGCGGGGTTTAGATACGCAGTATTTT | CASSESGVRGLDTQYF | . | TRBJ2-3 | TRBV10-1 | .
TGTGCCAGCCGTTCCGGGGGCACGGTGAACGAGCAGTACTTC | CASRSGGTVNEQYF | . | TRBJ2-7 | TRBV27 | .
TGCAGCGTTGTTGAGTCCTACGAGCAGTACTTC | CSVVESYEQYF | . | TRBJ2-7 | TRBV29-1 | .
TGTGCCAGCAGTGGTCGACTAGCGGGATTAGGGTTCGATGAGCAGTTCTTC | CASSGRLAGLGFDEQFF | TRBD2 | TRBJ2-1 | TRBV6-2/TRBV6-3 | few
TGCAGCGTTGAACGTCGGGACAGTAGAGATACGCAGTATTTT | CSVERRDSRDTQYF | TRBD1 | TRBJ2-3 | TRBV29-1 | many
TGTGCCAGCAGTACTCCTGCCCAAGGGCATCCGGAAGCTTTCTTT | CASSTPAQGHPEAFF | . | TRBJ1-1 | TRBV6-5 | .
TGTGCCAGCAGTTACTCCCCGGGACTAGCGGGAGACAATGAGCAGTTCTTC | CASSYSPGLAGDNEQFF | TRBD2 | TRBJ2-1 | TRBV6-2/TRBV6-3 | few
TGTGCCAGCAGTCTTAGCCTAGCGAGTAATGGGGACGAGCAGTACTTC | CASSLSLASNGDEQYF | . | TRBJ2-7 | TRBV28 | .
TGTGCCAGCTCACGGGCTGCAGGGACGGGCTCACCCCTCCACTTT | CASSRAAGTGSPLHF | . | TRBJ1-6 | TRBV7-9 | many
TGTGCCAGCAGCTTAGGGGGGACAGAGACCTACGAGCAGTACTTC | CASSLGGTETYEQYF | TRBD1 | TRBJ2-7 | TRBV7-8 | many
TGTGCCAGCAGTTTCAACAGGGGGGGGTTCCCCCTCCACTTT | CASSFNRGGFPLHF | TRBD1 | TRBJ1-6 | TRBV27 | few
TGTGCCAGCATAGGAAAAACAGGGCATGGCTACACCTTC | CASIGKTGHGYTF | . | TRBJ1-2 | TRBV6-1 | .
TGTGCCATCAGTGAGTCGAGGGGGACTGCTGAGCAGTACTTC | CAISESRGTAEQYF | . | TRBJ2-7 | TRBV10-3 | .
TGTGCCAGCAGTTCGGGACTCCCCTACGAGCAGTACTTC | CASSSGLPYEQYF | . | TRBJ2-7 | TRBV12-3/TRBV12-4 | few
TGCAGCGTCACTAGCGGGTTTTACGAGCAGTACTTC | CSVTSGFYEQYF | TRBD2 | TRBJ2-7 | TRBV29-1 | few
TGTGCCAGCAGTCAAACAAATCCCGTCAGGGGTAAGCATGGCTACACCTTC | CASSQTNPVRGKHGYTF | . | TRBJ1-2 | TRBV12-3/TRBV12-4 | many
TGCAGCGTAGCCGGGACAGGGGATTTAGGCACCTTC | CSVAGTGDLGTF | TRBD1 | TRBJ1-2 | TRBV29-1 | few
TGTGCCAGCAGCCAAGGGGGACTAGGGGGCACAGATACGCAGTATTTT | CASSQGGLGGTDTQYF | TRBD2 | TRBJ2-3 | TRBV3-1 | .
TGTGCCAGCAGTTCCCTAGCGGGAGTCGGCAATGAGCAGTTCTTC | CASSSLAGVGNEQFF | TRBD2 | TRBJ2-1 | TRBV7-9 | many
TGTGCCAGCAGTCCCTCAGGGACTAGCGGACGGCAGTTCTTC | CASSPSGTSGRQFF | TRBD2 | TRBJ2-1 | TRBV12-3/TRBV12-4 | .
TGCAGTGCGTTAATCACGGGTACGCAGTATTTT | CSALITGTQYF | . | TRBJ2-3 | TRBV20-1 | many
TGTGCCAGCAGTGAAGGGGGCCTAGCGGGAGGAGGCAAAAACATTCAGTACTTC | CASSEGGLAGGGKNIQYF | TRBD2 | TRBJ2-4 | TRBV2 | .
TGTGCCACCAGCAGGCCTAATGAAAAACTGTTTTTT | CATSRPNEKLFF | . | TRBJ1-4 | TRBV15 | few
TGCAGCGTGACCCCGACTAGCGGGGGGTCAGATACGCAGTATTTT | CSVTPTSGGSDTQYF | TRBD2 | TRBJ2-3 | TRBV29-1 | .
TGCAGCGTTGAACGGGGACAGGGGGCTGATACGCAGTATTTT | CSVERGQGADTQYF | TRBD1 | TRBJ2-3 | TRBV29-1 | .